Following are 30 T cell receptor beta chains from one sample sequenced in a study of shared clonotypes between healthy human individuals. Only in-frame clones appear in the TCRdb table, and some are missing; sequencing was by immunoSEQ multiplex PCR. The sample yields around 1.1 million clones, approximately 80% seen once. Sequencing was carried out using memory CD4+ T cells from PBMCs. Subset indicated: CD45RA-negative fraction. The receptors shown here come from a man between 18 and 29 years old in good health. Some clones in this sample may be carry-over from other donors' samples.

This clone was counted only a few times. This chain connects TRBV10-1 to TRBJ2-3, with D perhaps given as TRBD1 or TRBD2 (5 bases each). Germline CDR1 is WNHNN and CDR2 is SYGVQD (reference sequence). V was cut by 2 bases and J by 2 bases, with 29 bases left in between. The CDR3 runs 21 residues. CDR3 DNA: TGCGCCAGCAGTGAGCCCCGTTTGGGGGAGAATGTGATAATTATCACAGATACGCAGTATTTT. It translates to CASSEPRLGENVIIITDTQYF.

As DNA, the CDR3 is TGTGCCAGCAGTTTATCGTGGGGGTATGGTGAAAAACTGTTTTTT. Its protein is CASSLSWGYGEKLFF. The J gene is TRBJ1-4, the V gene TRBV27; perhaps TRBD1 as D (5 bases). The CDR3 totals 15 residues. Germline V gene lookup returns CDR1 MNHEY and CDR2 SMNVEV (reference sequence). The V and J ends lost 0 bases and 7 bases respectively, with 12 bases between them.

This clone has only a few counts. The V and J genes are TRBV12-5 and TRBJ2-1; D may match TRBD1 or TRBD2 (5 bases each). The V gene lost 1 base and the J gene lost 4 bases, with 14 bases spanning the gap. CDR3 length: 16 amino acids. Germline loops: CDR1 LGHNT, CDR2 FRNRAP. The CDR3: CASGLGGNLGYNEQFF. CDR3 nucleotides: TGTGCTAGTGGTTTGGGGGGGAACTTGGGATACAATGAGCAGTTCTTC.

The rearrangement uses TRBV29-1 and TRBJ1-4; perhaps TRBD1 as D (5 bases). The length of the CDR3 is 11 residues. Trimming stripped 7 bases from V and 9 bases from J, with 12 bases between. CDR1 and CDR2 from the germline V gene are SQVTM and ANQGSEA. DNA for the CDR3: TGCAGCGGTGGGACTCCGCAAAAACTGTTTTTT. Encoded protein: CSGGTPQKLFF.

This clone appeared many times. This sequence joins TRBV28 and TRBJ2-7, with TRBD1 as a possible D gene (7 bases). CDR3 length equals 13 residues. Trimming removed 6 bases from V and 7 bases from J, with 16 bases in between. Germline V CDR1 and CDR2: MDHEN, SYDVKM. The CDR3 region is CASRYTSGGEQYF. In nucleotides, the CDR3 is TGTGCCAGCAGGTATACCTCAGGGGGGGAGCAGTACTTC.

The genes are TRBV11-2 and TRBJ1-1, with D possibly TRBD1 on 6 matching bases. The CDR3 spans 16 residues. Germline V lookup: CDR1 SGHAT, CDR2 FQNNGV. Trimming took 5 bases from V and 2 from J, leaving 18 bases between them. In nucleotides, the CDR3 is TGTGCCAGCAGCCCCCCGACAGGAAACTTTAACACTGAAGCTTTCTTT. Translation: CASSPPTGNFNTEAFF.

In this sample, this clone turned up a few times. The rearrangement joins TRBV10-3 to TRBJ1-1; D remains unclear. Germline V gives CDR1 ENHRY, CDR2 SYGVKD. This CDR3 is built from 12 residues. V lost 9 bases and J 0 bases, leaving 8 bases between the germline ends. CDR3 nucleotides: TGTGCCATTAGCCAGATGAACACTGAAGCTTTCTTT. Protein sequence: CAISQMNTEAFF.

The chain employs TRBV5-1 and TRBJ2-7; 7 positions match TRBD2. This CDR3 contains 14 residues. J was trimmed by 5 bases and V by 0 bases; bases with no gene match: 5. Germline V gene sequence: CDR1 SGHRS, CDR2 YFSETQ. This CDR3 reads CASSLDRRENEQYF. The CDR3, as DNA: TGCGCCAGCAGCTTGGATAGGCGGGAGAACGAGCAGTACTTC.

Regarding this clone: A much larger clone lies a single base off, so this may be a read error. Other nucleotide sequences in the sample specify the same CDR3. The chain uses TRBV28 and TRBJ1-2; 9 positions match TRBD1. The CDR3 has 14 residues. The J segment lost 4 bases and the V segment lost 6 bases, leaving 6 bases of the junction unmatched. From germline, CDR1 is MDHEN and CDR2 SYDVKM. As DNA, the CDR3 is TGTGCCAGCAGCCCAACAGGGGGCAGCTATGGCTACACCTTC. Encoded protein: CASSPTGGSYGYTF.

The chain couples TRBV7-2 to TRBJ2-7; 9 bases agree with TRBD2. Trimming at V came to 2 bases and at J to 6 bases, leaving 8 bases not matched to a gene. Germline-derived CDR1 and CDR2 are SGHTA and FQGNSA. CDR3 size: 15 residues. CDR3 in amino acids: CASSLRGRAAGEQYF. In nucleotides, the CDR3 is TGTGCCAGCAGCTTACGCGGGAGGGCCGCCGGCGAGCAGTACTTC.

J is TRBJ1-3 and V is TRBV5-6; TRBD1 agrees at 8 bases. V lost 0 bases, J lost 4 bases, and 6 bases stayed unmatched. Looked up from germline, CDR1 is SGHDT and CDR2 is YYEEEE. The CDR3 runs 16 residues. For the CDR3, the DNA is TGTGCCAGCAGCTTGGCGGCAGGGGGCATCGGAAACACCATATATTTT. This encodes CASSLAAGGIGNTIYF.

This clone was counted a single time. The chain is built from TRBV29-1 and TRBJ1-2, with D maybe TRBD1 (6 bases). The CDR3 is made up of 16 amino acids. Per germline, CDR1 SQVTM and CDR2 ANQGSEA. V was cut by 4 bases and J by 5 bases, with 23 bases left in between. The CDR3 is CSVVPRGPFQDYGYTF. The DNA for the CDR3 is TGCAGCGTTGTTCCCAGGGGACCCTTTCAGGATTATGGCTACACCTTC.

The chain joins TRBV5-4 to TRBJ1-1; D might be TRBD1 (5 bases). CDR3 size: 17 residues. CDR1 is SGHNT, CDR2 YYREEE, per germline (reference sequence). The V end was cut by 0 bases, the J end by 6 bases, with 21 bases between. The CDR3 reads CASSLEGQGSYRAEAFF. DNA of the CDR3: TGTGCCAGCAGCTTGGAGGGCCAGGGCTCGTACCGGGCTGAAGCTTTCTTT.

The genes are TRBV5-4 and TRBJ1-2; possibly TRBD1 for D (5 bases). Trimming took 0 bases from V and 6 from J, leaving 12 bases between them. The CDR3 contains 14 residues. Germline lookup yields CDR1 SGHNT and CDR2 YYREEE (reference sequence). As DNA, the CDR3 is TGTGCCAGCAGCTTGGATACTGCCAGGGATGGCTACACCTTC. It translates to CASSLDTARDGYTF.

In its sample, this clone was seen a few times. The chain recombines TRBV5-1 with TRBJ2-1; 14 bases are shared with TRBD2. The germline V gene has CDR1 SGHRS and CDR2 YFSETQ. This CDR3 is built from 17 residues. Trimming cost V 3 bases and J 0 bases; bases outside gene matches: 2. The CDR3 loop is CASSSGTSGSSYNEQFF. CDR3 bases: TGCGCCAGCAGCTCTGGGACTAGCGGGAGCTCCTACAATGAGCAGTTCTTC.

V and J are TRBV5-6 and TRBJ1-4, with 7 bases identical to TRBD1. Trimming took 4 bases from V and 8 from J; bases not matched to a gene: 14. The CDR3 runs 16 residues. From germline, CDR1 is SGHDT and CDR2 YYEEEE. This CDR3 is CASSPAGQVGREKLFF. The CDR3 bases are TGTGCCAGCAGCCCAGCCGGACAGGTCGGTCGCGAAAAACTGTTTTTT.

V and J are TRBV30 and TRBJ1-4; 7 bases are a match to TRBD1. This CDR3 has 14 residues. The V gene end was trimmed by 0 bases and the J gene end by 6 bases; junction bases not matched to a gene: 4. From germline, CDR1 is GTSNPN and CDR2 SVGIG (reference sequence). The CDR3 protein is CAWSVRQGDEKLFF. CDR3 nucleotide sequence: TGTGCCTGGAGTGTTCGTCAGGGGGATGAAAAACTGTTTTTT.

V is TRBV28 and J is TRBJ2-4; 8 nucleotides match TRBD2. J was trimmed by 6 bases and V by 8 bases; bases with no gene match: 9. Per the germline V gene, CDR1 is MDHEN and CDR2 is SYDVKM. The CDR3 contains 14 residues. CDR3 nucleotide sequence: TGTGCCAGCGTCGGGGCGGGGGGAGGAAACATTCAGTACTTC. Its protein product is CASVGAGGGNIQYF.

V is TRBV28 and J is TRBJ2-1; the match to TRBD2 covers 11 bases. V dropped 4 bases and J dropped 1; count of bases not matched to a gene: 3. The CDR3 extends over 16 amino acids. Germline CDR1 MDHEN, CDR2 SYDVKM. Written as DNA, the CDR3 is TGTGCCAGCAGTTCCTGGACTAGCGGGTCCTACAATGAGCAGTTCTTC. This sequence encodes CASSSWTSGSYNEQFF.

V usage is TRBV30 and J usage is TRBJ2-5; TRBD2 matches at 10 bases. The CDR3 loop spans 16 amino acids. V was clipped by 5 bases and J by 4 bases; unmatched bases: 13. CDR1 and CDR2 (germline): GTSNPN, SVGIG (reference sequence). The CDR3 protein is CAWLRSSSGSGETQYF. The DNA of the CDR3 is TGTGCCTGGTTACGTTCCTCTAGCGGGAGTGGAGAGACCCAGTACTTC.

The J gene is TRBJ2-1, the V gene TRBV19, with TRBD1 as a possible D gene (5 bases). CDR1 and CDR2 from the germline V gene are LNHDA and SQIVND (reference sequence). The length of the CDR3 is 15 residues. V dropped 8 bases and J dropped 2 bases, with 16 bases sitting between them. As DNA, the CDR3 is TGTGCCAGTGGTGGATGGGGCCGGACCTACAATGAGCAGTTCTTC. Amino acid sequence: CASGGWGRTYNEQFF. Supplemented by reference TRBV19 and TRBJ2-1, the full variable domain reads DGGITQSPKYLFRKEGQNVTLSCEQNLNHDAMYWYRQDPGQGLRLIYYSQIVNDFQKGDIAEGYSVSREKKESFPLTVTSAQKNPTAFYLCASGGWGRTYNEQFFGPGTRLTVL.

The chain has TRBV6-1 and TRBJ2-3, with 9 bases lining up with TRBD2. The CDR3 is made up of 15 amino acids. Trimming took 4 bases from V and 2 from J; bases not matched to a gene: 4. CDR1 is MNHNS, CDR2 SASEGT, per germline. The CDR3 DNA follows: TGTGCCAGCAGTGTCGGGACTAGCTCCACAGATACGCAGTATTTT. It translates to CASSVGTSSTDTQYF.

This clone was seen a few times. The CDR3 reads CASSLMGAGANVLTF. CDR3 bases: TGTGCCAGCAGTTTAATGGGGGCTGGGGCCAACGTCCTGACTTTC. This chain connects TRBV28 to TRBJ2-6; D is tentatively TRBD1 or TRBD2 (5 bases each). From germline, CDR1 is MDHEN and CDR2 SYDVKM. V dropped 2 bases and J dropped 2 bases, with 7 bases sitting between them. There are 15 residues in the CDR3.

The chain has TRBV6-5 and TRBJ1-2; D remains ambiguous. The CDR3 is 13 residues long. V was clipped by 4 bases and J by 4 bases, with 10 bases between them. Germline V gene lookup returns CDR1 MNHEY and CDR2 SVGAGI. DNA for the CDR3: TGTGCCAGCAGTTCCAGGACGGCCTATGGCTACACCTTC. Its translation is CASSSRTAYGYTF.

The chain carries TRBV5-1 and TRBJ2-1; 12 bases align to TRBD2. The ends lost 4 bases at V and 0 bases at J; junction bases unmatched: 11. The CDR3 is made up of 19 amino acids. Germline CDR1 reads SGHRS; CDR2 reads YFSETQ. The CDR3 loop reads CASSLTGTSGQSSYNEQFF. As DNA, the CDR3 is TGCGCCAGCAGCCTGACCGGGACTAGCGGGCAAAGCTCCTACAATGAGCAGTTCTTC.

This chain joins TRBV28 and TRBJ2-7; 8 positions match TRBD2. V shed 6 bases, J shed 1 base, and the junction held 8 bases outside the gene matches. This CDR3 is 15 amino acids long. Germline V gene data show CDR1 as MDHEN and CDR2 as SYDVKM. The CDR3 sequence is CASSYSGVGSYEQYF. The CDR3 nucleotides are TGTGCCAGCAGCTATAGCGGGGTCGGATCCTACGAGCAGTACTTC.

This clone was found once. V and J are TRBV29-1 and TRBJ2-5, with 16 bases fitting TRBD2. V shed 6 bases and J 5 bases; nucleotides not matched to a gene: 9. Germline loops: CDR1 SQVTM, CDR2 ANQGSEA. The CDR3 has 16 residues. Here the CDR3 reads CSVPGTSGRAGETQYF. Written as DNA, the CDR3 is TGCAGCGTCCCCGGGACTAGCGGGAGGGCCGGCGAGACCCAGTACTTC.

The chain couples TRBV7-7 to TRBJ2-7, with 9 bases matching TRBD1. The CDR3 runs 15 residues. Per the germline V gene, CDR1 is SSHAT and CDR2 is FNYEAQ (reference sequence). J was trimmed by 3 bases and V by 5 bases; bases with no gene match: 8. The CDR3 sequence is CASSVGQGLYYEQYF. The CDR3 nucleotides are TGTGCCAGCAGCGTAGGACAGGGGCTTTACTACGAGCAGTACTTC.

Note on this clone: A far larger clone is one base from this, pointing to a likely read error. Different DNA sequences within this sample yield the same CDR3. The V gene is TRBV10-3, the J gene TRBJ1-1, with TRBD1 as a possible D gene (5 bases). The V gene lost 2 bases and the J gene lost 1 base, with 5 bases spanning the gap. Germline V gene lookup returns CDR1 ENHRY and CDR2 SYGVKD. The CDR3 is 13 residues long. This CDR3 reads CAISEGGNTEAFF. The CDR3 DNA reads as TGTGCCATCAGTGAGGGGGGGAACACTGAAGCTTTCTTT.

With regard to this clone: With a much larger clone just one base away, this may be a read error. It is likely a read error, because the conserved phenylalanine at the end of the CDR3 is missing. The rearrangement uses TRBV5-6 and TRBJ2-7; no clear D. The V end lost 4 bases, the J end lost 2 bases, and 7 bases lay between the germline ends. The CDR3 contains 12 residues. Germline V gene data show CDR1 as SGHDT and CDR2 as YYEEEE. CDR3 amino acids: CASSTSTYEQYL. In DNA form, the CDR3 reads TGTGCCAGCAGCACTTCCACCTACGAGCAGTACCTC.